Below, 7 T cell receptor beta chains from the same sample are listed, as sequenced in a study of human T cells and chemical hapten exposure. TCRdb used MiXCR to reprocess the RACE reads, holding one entry per CDR3 protein. The sample records 100,000 or so distinct CDR3 sequences, under 35% being singletons. Stated time point: patch test 3, about 24 weeks after DPC sensitization. Treatment given: therapeutic diphenylcyclopropenone sensitization with weekly scalp DPC. Source: whole blood, taken in connection with sensitization to the hapten diphenylcyclopropenone (DPC). The receptors here all came from a man aged 35 to 55 with alopecia areata. Some clones in this sample may be carry-over from other donors' samples.

This clonotype was recorded a few times. The V call is TRBV6-2 or TRBV6-3, the J call TRBJ2-3, with D unclear. There are 14 residues in the CDR3. Germline loops: CDR1 MNHEY, CDR2 SVGEGT. The ends were cut back, 0 bases at V and 4 bases at J, with 8 bases in the middle. The DNA for the CDR3 is TGTGCCAGCAGTTACTCGAGCAGAGCAGATACGCAGTATTTT. This encodes CASSYSSRADTQYF.

The V call is TRBV5-1, the J call TRBJ1-6; D not certain. The CDR3 spans 15 residues. Trimming shortened V by 2 bases and J by 8 bases, and 14 bases separated the two germline ends. Germline-derived CDR1 and CDR2 are SGHRS and YFSETQ. DNA of the CDR3: TGCGCCAGCAGCTTACAACCGGGAAATTATTCACCCCTCCACTTT. Amino acids: CASSLQPGNYSPLHF. The full variable domain, in which reference TRBV5-1 and TRBJ1-6 provide the parts outside the CDR3, is KAGVTQTPRYLIKTRGQQVTLSCSPISGHRSVSWYQQTPGQGLQFLFEYFSETQRNKGNFPGRFSGRQFSNSRSEMNVSTLELGDSALYLCASSLQPGNYSPLHFGNGTRLTVT.

The rearrangement links TRBV7-9 to TRBJ1-5, with 7 bases matching TRBD1. After removal of 4 bases from V and 4 bases from J, the junction contained 7 bases not matched to a gene. The CDR3 contains 15 residues. From germline, CDR1 is SEHNR and CDR2 FQNEAQ (reference sequence). This CDR3 reads CASSSQGIGNQPQHF. In DNA form, the CDR3 reads TGTGCCAGCAGCTCACAGGGGATAGGGAATCAGCCCCAGCATTTT.

This clonotype was recorded a few times. The limits of the CDR3 on the DNA are not certain, so only TCRdb's listed CDR3 is given. The chain carries TRBV7-2 and TRBJ2-3; TRBD2 was called by the table and not checked on the DNA. Germline CDR1 is SGHTA and CDR2 is FQGNSA. Including both end residues, the CDR3 is 13 amino acids long. CDR3 in amino acids: CASSSGVAEGTYF.

This sequence joins TRBV29-1 and TRBJ2-6; no clear D. The V gene lost 4 bases and the J gene lost 0 bases, with 7 bases spanning the gap. The CDR3 totals 14 residues. Germline CDR1 SQVTM, CDR2 ANQGSEA. DNA of the CDR3: TGCAGCGTTGTACCACTCTCTGGGGCCAACGTCCTGACTTTC. Its translation: CSVVPLSGANVLTF.

In its sample, this clonotype was seen a few times. The chain has TRBV6-6 and TRBJ1-5; the D gene is possibly TRBD1 (5 bases). Germline V gene sequence: CDR1 MNHNY, CDR2 SVGAGI (reference sequence). With 11 bases removed from V and 8 bases from J, the gap between germline ends came to 10 bases. There are 10 residues in the CDR3. This CDR3 reads CASGPEPQHF. DNA for the CDR3: TGTGCCTCGGGACCCGAGCCCCAGCATTTT.

The chain couples TRBV4-1 to TRBJ2-5, with TRBD2 as a possible D gene (5 bases). CDR1 is MGHRA, CDR2 YSYEKL, per germline. V lost 4 bases to trimming and J lost 5 bases, with 11 bases between them. This CDR3 contains 13 residues. The CDR3 loop reads CASSLLAGETQYF. CDR3 nucleotides: TGCGCCAGCAGCCTGCTGGCGGGTGAGACCCAGTACTTC.